The clone carrying this T cell receptor beta chain has a handful of counts. This sample is part of a study of CD8+ T cells in alopecia areata. Investigators isolated RNA and reverse transcribed it into cDNA to act as the sequencing template. Measured with immunoSEQ multiplex PCR; TCRdb has only the in-frame clones, and not every one. The sample consists of around 180,000 clones, over 55% of them appearing once. The treatment: oral pan-JAK inhibitor, 5-10 mg twice daily. The CDR3 totals 14 residues. Trimming left V 3 bases short and J 1 base short, with 9 bases between. The germline gives CDR1 LNHDA, CDR2 SQIVND (reference sequence).

The starting material was CD4+ T cells sorted from blood, obtained at week 24, from a patient treated with tofacitinib. This rearrangement joins TRBV19 to TRBJ1-1; perhaps TRBD1 as D (6 bases). The TCR was taken from a human donor with alopecia areata. DNA for the CDR3: TGTGCCAGTAGTATCAGGGGAGAGAACACTGAAGCTTTCTTT. As protein: CASSIRGENTEAFF.